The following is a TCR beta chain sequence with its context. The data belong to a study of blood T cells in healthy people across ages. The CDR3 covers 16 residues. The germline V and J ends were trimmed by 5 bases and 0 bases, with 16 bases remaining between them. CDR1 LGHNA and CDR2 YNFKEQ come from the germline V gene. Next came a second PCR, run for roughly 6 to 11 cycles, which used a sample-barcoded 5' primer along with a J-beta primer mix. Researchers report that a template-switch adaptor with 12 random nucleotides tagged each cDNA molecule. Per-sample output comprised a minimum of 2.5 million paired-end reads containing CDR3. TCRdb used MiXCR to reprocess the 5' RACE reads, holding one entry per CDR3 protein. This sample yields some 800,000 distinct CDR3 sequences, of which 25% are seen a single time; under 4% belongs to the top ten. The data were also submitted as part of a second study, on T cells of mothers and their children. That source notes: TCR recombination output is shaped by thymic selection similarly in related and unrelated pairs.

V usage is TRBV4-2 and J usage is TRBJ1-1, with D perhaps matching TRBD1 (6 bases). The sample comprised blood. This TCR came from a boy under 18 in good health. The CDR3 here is CASSSLSGGLNTEAFF. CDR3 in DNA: TGTGCCAGCAGCTCTTTGAGTGGGGGCCTGAACACTGAAGCTTTCTTT.